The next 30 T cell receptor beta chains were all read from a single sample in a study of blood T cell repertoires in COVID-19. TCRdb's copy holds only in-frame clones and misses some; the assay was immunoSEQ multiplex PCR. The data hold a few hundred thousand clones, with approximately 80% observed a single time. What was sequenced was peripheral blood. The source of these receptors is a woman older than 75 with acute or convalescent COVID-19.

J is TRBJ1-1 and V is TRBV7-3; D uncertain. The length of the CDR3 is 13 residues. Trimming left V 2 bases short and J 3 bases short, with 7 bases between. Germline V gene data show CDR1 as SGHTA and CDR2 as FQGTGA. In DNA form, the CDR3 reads TGTGCCAGCAGCTTATCTTCTTACACTGAAGCTTTCTTT. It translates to CASSLSSYTEAFF.

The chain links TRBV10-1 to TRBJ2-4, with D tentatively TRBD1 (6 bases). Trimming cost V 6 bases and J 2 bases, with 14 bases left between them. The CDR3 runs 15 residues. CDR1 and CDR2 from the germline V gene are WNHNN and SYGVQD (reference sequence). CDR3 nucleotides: TGCGCCAGCAGACCACAGGGATTTTCCAAAAACATTCAGTACTTC. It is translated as CASRPQGFSKNIQYF.

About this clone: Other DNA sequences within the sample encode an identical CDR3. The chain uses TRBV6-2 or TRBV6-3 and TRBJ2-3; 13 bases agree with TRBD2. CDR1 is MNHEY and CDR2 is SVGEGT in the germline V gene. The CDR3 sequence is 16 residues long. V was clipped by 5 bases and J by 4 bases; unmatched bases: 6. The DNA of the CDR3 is TGTGCCAGCAGTCCCCGACTAGCGGGGGGCCCAGATACGCAGTATTTT. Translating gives CASSPRLAGGPDTQYF.

The CDR3 bases are TGCGCCAGCAGACCATTGCAGGGGGCCCAAGAGACCCAGTACTTC. Translation: CASRPLQGAQETQYF. This chain connects TRBV5-1 to TRBJ2-5; 8 positions agree with TRBD1. The CDR3 spans 15 residues. V was clipped by 5 bases and J by 1 base; unmatched bases: 7. In germline, CDR1 is SGHRS, CDR2 YFSETQ.

The CDR3 DNA reads as TGTGCCAGCAGCTTGACCGGGACAAATTCCTACAATGAGCAGTTCTTC. It encodes CASSLTGTNSYNEQFF. The chain has TRBV5-5 and TRBJ2-1; TRBD1 is a possible D gene (6 bases). V lost 1 base and J 1 base, leaving 12 bases between the germline ends. Germline CDR1 reads SGHKS; CDR2 reads YYEKEE (reference sequence). This CDR3 comprises 16 residues.

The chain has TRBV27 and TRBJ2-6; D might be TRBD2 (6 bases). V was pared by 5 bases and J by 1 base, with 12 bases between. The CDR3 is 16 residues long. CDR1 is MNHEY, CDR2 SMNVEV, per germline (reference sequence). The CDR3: CASSLGTPSGANVLTF. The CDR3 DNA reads TGTGCCAGCAGTCTAGGGACTCCTTCTGGGGCCAACGTCCTGACTTTC.

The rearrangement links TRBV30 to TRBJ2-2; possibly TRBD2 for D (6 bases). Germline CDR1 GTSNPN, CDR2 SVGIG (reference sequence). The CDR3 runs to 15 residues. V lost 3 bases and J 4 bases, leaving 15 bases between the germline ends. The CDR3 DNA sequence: TGTGCCTGGAGCGGGCGGGGCTGGGGCACCGGGGAGCTGTTTTTT. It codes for CAWSGRGWGTGELFF.

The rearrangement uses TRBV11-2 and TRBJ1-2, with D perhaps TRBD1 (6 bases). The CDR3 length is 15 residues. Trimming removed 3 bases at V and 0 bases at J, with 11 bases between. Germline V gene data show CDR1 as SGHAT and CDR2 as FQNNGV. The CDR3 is CASSLDSRSNYGYTF. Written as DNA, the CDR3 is TGTGCCAGCAGCTTGGACAGTCGATCTAACTATGGCTACACCTTC.

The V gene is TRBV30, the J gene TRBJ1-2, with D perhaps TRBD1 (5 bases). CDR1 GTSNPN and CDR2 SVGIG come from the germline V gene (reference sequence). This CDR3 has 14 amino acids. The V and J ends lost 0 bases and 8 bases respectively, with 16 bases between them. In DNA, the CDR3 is TGTGCCTGGAGTGTACTGCGGGGGACCGCGGGCTACACCTTC. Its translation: CAWSVLRGTAGYTF.

The CDR3 reads CASSLATGTVSYNEQFF. CDR3 bases: TGTGCCAGCAGCTTAGCGACAGGGACAGTCTCCTACAATGAGCAGTTCTTC. V gene TRBV7-9 combines with J gene TRBJ2-1; 7 bases map to TRBD1. The V and J ends lost 0 bases and 0 bases, in that order; junction bases with no gene match: 5. The CDR3 loop spans 17 amino acids. CDR1 and CDR2 from the germline V gene are SEHNR and FQNEAQ (reference sequence).

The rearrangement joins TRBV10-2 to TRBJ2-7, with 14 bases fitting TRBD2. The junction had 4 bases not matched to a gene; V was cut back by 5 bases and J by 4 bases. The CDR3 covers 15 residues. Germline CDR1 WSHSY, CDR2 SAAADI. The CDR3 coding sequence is TGCGCCAGCAGTCTTGGGACTAGCGGGGGTTACGAGCAGTACTTC. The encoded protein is CASSLGTSGGYEQYF.

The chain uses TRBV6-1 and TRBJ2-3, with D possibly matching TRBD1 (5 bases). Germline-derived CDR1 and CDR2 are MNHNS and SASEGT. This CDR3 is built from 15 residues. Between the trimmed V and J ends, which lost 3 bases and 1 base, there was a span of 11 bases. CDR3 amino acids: CASSDGALRTDTQYF. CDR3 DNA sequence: TGTGCCAGCAGTGATGGGGCACTACGCACAGATACGCAGTATTTT.

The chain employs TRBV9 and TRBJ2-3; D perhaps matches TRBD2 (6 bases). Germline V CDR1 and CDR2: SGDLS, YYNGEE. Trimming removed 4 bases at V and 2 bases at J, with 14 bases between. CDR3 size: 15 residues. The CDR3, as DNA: TGTGCCAGCAGCACCCATAGCGGATTCACAGATACGCAGTATTTT. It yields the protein CASSTHSGFTDTQYF. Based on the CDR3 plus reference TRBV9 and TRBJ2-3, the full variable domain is DSGVTQTPKHLITATGQRVTLRCSPRSGDLSVYWYQQSLDQGLQFLIQYYNGEERAKGNILERFSAQQFPDLHSELNLSSLELGDSALYFCASSTHSGFTDTQYFGPGTRLTVL.

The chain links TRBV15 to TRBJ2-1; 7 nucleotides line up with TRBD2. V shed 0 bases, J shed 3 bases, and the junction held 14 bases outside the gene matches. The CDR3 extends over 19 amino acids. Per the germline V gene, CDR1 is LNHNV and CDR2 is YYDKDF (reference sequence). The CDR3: CATSRDKASGLIGYNEQFF. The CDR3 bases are TGTGCCACCAGCAGAGATAAGGCTAGCGGCTTGATAGGCTACAATGAGCAGTTCTTC.

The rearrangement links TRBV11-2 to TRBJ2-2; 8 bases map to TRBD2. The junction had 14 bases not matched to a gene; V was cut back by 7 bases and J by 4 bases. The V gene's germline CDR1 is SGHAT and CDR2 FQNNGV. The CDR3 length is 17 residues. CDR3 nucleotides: TGTGCCAGCACCGGACAAGCGGGGGTCTCCTCCACCGGGGAGCTGTTTTTT. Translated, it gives CASTGQAGVSSTGELFF.

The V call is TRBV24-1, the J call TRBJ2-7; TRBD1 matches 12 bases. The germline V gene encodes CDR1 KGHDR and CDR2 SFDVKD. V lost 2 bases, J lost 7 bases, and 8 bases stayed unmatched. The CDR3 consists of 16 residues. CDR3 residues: CATSDSRGQGAREQYF. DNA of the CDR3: TGTGCCACCAGTGATTCCCGGGGACAGGGGGCGCGGGAGCAGTACTTC.

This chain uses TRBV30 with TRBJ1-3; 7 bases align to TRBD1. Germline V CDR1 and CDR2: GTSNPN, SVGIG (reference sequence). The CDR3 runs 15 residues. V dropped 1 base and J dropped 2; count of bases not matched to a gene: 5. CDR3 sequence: CAWSALTGPGNTIYF. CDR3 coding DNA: TGTGCCTGGAGTGCTTTGACAGGGCCTGGAAACACCATATATTTT.

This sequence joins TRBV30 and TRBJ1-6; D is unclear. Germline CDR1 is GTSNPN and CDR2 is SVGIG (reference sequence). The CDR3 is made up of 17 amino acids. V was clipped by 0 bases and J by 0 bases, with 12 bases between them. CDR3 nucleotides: TGTGCCTGGAGTGTACTCCCTAGGAGCTCCTATAATTCACCCCTCCACTTT. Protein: CAWSVLPRSSYNSPLHF.

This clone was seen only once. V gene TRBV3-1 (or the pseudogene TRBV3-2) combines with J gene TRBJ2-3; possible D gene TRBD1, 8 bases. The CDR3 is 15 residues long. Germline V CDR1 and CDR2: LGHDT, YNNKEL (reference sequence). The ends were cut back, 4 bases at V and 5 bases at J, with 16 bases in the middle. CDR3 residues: CASSPGQGGGDTQYF. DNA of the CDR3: TGTGCCAGCAGCCCCGGACAGGGAGGGGGAGATACGCAGTATTTT.

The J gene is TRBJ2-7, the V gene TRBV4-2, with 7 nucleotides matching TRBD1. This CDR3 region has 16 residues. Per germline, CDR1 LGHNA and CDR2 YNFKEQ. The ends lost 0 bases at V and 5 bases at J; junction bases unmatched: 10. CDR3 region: CASSQDPTVTGDEQYF. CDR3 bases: TGTGCCAGCAGCCAAGATCCTACCGTTACAGGGGACGAGCAGTACTTC.

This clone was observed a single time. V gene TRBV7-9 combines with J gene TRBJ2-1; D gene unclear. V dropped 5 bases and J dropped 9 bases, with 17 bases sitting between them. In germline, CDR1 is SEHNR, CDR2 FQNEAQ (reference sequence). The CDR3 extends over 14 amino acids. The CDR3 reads CASSPHPLAIEQFF. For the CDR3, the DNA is TGTGCCAGCAGCCCCCACCCTCTCGCGATTGAGCAGTTCTTC.

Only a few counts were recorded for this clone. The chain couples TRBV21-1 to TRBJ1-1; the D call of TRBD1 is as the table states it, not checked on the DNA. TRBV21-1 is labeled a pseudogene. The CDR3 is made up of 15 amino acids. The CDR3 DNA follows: TGTGCCAGCAGCCCCTGCGGACAGGGGGCAACGGAAGCTTTCTTT. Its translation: CASSPCGQGATEAFF.

The CDR3 protein is CASSSFGTGTLTDTQYF. CDR3 nucleotides: TGTGCCAGCAGCTCCTTCGGGACAGGGACCCTCACAGATACGCAGTATTTT. J is TRBJ2-3 and V is TRBV5-6, with 9 bases aligning to TRBD1. V was clipped by 3 bases and J by 2 bases; unmatched bases: 10. Germline V CDR1 and CDR2: SGHDT, YYEEEE. This CDR3 spans 17 amino acids.

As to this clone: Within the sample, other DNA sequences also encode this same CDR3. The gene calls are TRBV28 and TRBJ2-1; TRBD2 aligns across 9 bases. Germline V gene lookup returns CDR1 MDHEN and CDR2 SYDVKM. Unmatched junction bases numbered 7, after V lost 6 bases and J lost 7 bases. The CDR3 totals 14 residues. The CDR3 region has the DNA TGTGCCAGCAGACCCGGCCTAGCGGGAAATGAGCAGTTCTTC. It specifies CASRPGLAGNEQFF.

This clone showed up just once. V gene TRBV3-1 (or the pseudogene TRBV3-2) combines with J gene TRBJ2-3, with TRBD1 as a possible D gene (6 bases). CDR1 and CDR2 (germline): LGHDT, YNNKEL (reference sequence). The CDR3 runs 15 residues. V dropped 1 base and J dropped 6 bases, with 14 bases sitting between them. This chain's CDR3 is CASSQGGGRMDTQYF. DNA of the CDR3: TGTGCCAGCAGCCAAGGAGGGGGTAGGATGGATACGCAGTATTTT.

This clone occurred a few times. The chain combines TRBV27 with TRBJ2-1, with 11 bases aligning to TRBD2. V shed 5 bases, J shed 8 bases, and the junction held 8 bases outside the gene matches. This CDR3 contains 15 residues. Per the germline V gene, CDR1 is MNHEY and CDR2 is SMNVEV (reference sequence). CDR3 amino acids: CASSPTSGREDEQFF. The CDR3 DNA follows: TGTGCCAGCAGTCCTACTAGCGGGAGAGAAGATGAGCAGTTCTTC.

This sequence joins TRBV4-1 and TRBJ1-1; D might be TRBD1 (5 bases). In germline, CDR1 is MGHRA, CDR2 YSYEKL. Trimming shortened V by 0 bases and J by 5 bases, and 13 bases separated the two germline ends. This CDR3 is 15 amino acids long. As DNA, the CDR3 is TGCGCCAGCAGCCAAGAGGTGAGGCCAGGGACTGAAGCTTTCTTT. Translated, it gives CASSQEVRPGTEAFF.

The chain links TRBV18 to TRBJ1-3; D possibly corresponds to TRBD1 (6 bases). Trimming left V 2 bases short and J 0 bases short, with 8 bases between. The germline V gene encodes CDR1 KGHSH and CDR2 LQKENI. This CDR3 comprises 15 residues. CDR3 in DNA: TGTGCCAGCTCACCATCCAGGGGCTCTGGAAACACCATATATTTT. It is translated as CASSPSRGSGNTIYF.

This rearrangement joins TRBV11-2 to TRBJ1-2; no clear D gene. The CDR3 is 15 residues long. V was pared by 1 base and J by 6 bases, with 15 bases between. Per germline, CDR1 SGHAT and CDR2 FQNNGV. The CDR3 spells CASSLVRGEGDGYTF. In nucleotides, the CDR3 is TGTGCCAGCAGCTTAGTTCGGGGAGAGGGCGATGGCTACACCTTC.

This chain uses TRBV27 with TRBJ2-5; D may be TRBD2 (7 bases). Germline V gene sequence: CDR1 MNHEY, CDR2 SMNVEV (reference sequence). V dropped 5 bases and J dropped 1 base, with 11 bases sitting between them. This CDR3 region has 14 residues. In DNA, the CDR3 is TGTGCCAGCAGTGTCGGGGGGCCCCAAGAGACCCAGTACTTC. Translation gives CASSVGGPQETQYF.